These T cell receptor beta chains were read from a single sample in a study of post-analysis software for immune sequencing data. In TCRdb, the PCR reads were re-called with MiXCR into one record per CDR3 protein. Among more than 500,000 distinct CDR3 sequences listed, approximately 34% were seen once. Input material: blood. These receptors all come from a girl under 18 with multiple sclerosis. Each CDR3 is given with its conserved first and last residue. A D gene is named only where the DNA matches it firmly. Expanded clones are given a class, and other clones once, few, many or no size at all.

J gene,D gene,V gene,CDR3 length,clone size,CDR3 DNA,CDR3 protein
TRBJ2-1,-,TRBV20-1,14,-,TGCAGTGCTAGTATGTCCCTAGCCGTAAATGAGCAGTTCTTC,CSASMSLAVNEQFF
TRBJ1-3,-,TRBV29-1,14,-,TGCAGCTACTATCTTGGCAGCTCTGGAAACACCATATATTTT,CSYYLGSSGNTIYF
TRBJ2-3,TRBD2,TRBV7-8,17,-,TGTGCCAGCAGCAGACCGGGACTAGCGGGGGGCGGAGATACGCAGTATTTT,CASSRPGLAGGGDTQYF
TRBJ1-2,-,TRBV20-1,13,-,TGCAGTGCTAGAAAGCCCTCCTCCTCTGGCTACACCTTC,CSARKPSSSGYTF
TRBJ1-5,-,TRBV6-1,15,-,TGTGCCAGCAGTCGGGACCGCTATAGCAATCAGCCCCAGCATTTT,CASSRDRYSNQPQHF
TRBJ2-2,TRBD1,TRBV7-9,15,few,TGTGCCAGCCGGGACAGGGCATCGAACACCGGGGAGCTGTTTTTT,CASRDRASNTGELFF
TRBJ1-2,-,TRBV5-1,14,few,TGCGCCAGCAGCCCAAGAGGGCAGAGCTATGGCTACACCTTC,CASSPRGQSYGYTF
TRBJ2-7,-,TRBV20-1,11,-,TGCAGTGCTAGAGACCACTACGAGCAGTACTTC,CSARDHYEQYF
TRBJ2-1,TRBD2,TRBV7-3,19,few,TGTGCCAGCAGCTTAAGGGGGGAGCGGGGGGGCCGTAGCACAAGTGAGCAGTTCTTC,CASSLRGERGGRSTSEQFF
TRBJ2-3,TRBD2,TRBV19,15,-,TGTGCCAGTACAAGTCTAGCGGGCAGCACAGATACGCAGTATTTT,CASTSLAGSTDTQYF
TRBJ1-6,-,TRBV12-3/TRBV12-4,13,few,TGTGCCAGCAGTTTAATCCAGGATTCACCCCTCCACTTT,CASSLIQDSPLHF
TRBJ2-3,-,TRBV15,14,-,TGTGCCATCAGCAGAGCCCCTCCGCTAGATACGCAGTATTTT,CAISRAPPLDTQYF
TRBJ2-1,TRBD1,TRBV20-1,15,-,TGCAGTGCTAGATGGACAGGGGGCTTTTACAATGAGCAGTTCTTC,CSARWTGGFYNEQFF
TRBJ2-3,-,TRBV14,15,-,TGTGCCAGCAGCCGGGATGGGTCTTTCACAGATACGCAGTATTTT,CASSRDGSFTDTQYF
TRBJ1-1,-,TRBV20-1,14,-,TGCAGTGCTAAAGACCGGAGGGGTCTCACTGAAGCTTTCTTT,CSAKDRRGLTEAFF
TRBJ2-5,-,TRBV7-9,15,few,TGTGCCAGCAGCTTATCCCGGATAACCTGGGAGACCCAGTACTTC,CASSLSRITWETQYF
TRBJ2-1,TRBD2,TRBV11-2,16,-,TGTACCAGCATCCTAAGGCCGGGGGGGGGTCCTGATGAGCAGTTCTTC,CTSILRPGGGPDEQFF
TRBJ2-3,-,TRBV7-8,16,-,TGTGCCAGCAGCCTATTTGACAGGAGTAGCACAGATACGCAGTATTTT,CASSLFDRSSTDTQYF
TRBJ2-5,-,TRBV9,11,many,TGTCCCCCGGGGCGTTGCGAGACCCAGTACTTC,CPPGRCETQYF
TRBJ1-1,-,TRBV3-1,16,-,TGTGCCAACAGCCAAGCGGACGGAGTCATGAACACTGAAGCTTTCTTT,CANSQADGVMNTEAFF
TRBJ2-7,-,TRBV29-1,12,-,TGTAGCGTTACTATGAGCTCCTACGAGCAGTACTTC,CSVTMSSYEQYF
TRBJ1-1,TRBD1,TRBV5-1,17,few,TGCGCCAGCAGCTTGGGACAGGGTGGTATTGGGATCACTGAAGCTTTCTTT,CASSLGQGGIGITEAFF
TRBJ2-3,-,TRBV6-1,15,-,TGTGCCAGCAGCTCACGGACTTCTCTCCTAGATACGCAGTATTTT,CASSSRTSLLDTQYF
TRBJ2-1,TRBD1,TRBV5-1,16,few,TGCGCCAGCAGCTGGCCCCGGGACAGCACGTACAATGAGCAGTTCTTC,CASSWPRDSTYNEQFF